This entry lists 21 T cell receptor beta chains sequenced from one sample in a study of cytomegalovirus exposure and HLA in healthy donors. PCR used 60 Vbeta primers and 13 Jbeta primers. This table comes from immunoSEQ multiplex PCR, and its TCRdb copy is limited to in-frame clones, with some not included. The table lists over 100,000 clones, 70% to 80% of them singletons, with around 12% in the top ten. The specimen sequenced was PBMCs. The origin of the receptors is a woman between 40 and 50 years old in good health and CMV-seropositive.

The genes are TRBV7-9 and TRBJ2-7, with 10 nucleotides matching TRBD1. The CDR3 spans 15 residues. V lost 6 bases, J lost 3 bases, and 8 bases stayed unmatched. The germline gives CDR1 SEHNR, CDR2 FQNEAQ (reference sequence). The CDR3 protein is CASSGGQGSFYEQYF. Here the CDR3 DNA reads TGTGCCAGCAGTGGGGGACAGGGGAGTTTCTACGAGCAGTACTTC.

In its sample, this clone was seen a few times. This chain's CDR3 is CASSRWTGGFGYTF. Written as DNA, the CDR3 is TGTGCCAGCAGTCGTTGGACAGGGGGCTTTGGCTACACCTTC. This sequence joins TRBV6-4 and TRBJ1-2; TRBD1 matches 11 bases. V shed 5 bases, J shed 7 bases, and the junction held 6 bases outside the gene matches. CDR1 and CDR2 (germline): MRHNA, SNTAGT. The CDR3 spans 14 residues.

This clone was counted between two and nine times. The chain carries TRBV15 and TRBJ1-2; 7 positions agree with TRBD1. The V segment lost 3 bases and the J segment 5 bases; nucleotides outside the gene matches: 9. The germline gives CDR1 LNHNV, CDR2 YYDKDF (reference sequence). The CDR3 consists of 15 residues. As DNA, the CDR3 is TGTGCCACCAGCAGTCCGGACAGGATCTTATATGGCTACACCTTC. Translated: CATSSPDRILYGYTF.

This clone came up once. The J gene is TRBJ2-1, the V gene TRBV5-1; perhaps TRBD2 as D (5 bases). The V gene lost 7 bases and the J gene lost 8 bases, with 16 bases spanning the gap. CDR1 SGHRS and CDR2 YFSETQ come from the germline V gene. The CDR3 has 13 amino acids. Here the CDR3 DNA reads TGCGCCAGCGGGCGGGCCGGTAAGGATGAGCAGTTCTTC. Translation gives CASGRAGKDEQFF.

The chain has TRBV6-1 and TRBJ2-2; D is perhaps TRBD2 (5 bases). Germline CDR1 MNHNS, CDR2 SASEGT. The CDR3 is 18 amino acids. The V gene lost 0 bases and the J gene lost 0 bases, with 14 bases spanning the gap. CDR3 residues: CASSEAIGGSTNTGELFF. The CDR3 bases are TGTGCCAGCAGTGAAGCGATAGGAGGCAGCACGAACACCGGGGAGCTGTTTTTT.

The chain carries TRBV6-5 and TRBJ1-2; 7 bases line up with TRBD1. CDR1 is MNHEY, CDR2 SVGAGI, per germline. There are 13 residues in the CDR3. J gave up 3 bases and V 7 bases, and 5 bases lay outside the gene matches. CDR3 coding DNA: TGTGCCAGCACAACAGGGGCCGACTATGGCTACACCTTC. Its translation is CASTTGADYGYTF.

This rearrangement joins TRBV7-2 to TRBJ1-5; D gene unclear. The CDR3 runs 15 residues. The germline V and J ends were trimmed by 7 bases and 3 bases, with 16 bases remaining between them. Germline CDR1 and CDR2: SGHTA and FQGNSA. The CDR3 nucleotides read TGTGCCAGCACCACAAACCCAGGATACAATCAGCCCCAGCATTTT. Its protein is CASTTNPGYNQPQHF.

The chain combines TRBV15 with TRBJ1-1, with D hard to call. CDR3 size: 16 residues. Germline CDR1 reads LNHNV; CDR2 reads YYDKDF (reference sequence). V was clipped by 3 bases and J by 4 bases, with 18 bases between them. The CDR3 here is CATSSLPRGKGTEAFF. For the CDR3, the DNA is TGTGCCACCAGCAGCCTACCGAGAGGGAAGGGCACTGAAGCTTTCTTT.

This chain links TRBV30 with TRBJ1-2; D possibly corresponds to TRBD1 (5 bases). V was trimmed by 3 bases and J by 4 bases, leaving 12 bases between them. The CDR3 extends over 13 amino acids. CDR1 and CDR2 from the germline V gene are GTSNPN and SVGIG (reference sequence). The CDR3 bases are TGTGCCTGGAGGCAGACAGCGAGCTATGGCTACACCTTC. Its protein is CAWRQTASYGYTF.

The chain has TRBV2 and TRBJ1-5, with D unclear. The germline V and J ends were trimmed by 8 bases and 1 base, with 9 bases remaining between them. CDR1 is SNHLY, CDR2 FYNNEI, per germline. CDR3 length: 13 residues. The CDR3 protein is CASGWESNQPQHF. The CDR3 region has the DNA TGTGCCAGCGGCTGGGAGAGCAATCAGCCCCAGCATTTT.

The CDR3 bases are TGTGCCAGCAGCTTGACGAGGGTTGGAAACACCATATATTTT. Translation: CASSLTRVGNTIYF. V usage is TRBV5-6 and J usage is TRBJ1-3; D unclear. The CDR3 consists of 14 residues. Trimming took off 1 base at V and 3 bases at J, with 8 bases between the two ends. Germline-derived CDR1 and CDR2 are SGHDT and YYEEEE.

A single count supports this clone. The chain couples TRBV6-1 to TRBJ2-7; tentative D call: TRBD1 (5 bases). This CDR3 has 11 residues. V dropped 8 bases and J dropped 3 bases, with 8 bases sitting between them. Per the germline V gene, CDR1 is MNHNS and CDR2 is SASEGT. CDR3 DNA: TGTGCCAGCTGGGGCCACTACGAGCAGTACTTC. Translation: CASWGHYEQYF.

The J gene is TRBJ1-2, the V gene TRBV19, with D possibly TRBD1 on 6 matching bases. Between the trimmed V and J ends, which lost 1 base and 8 bases, there was a span of 11 bases. CDR1 LNHDA and CDR2 SQIVND come from the germline V gene (reference sequence). This CDR3 has 13 residues. This chain's CDR3 is CASSIAGAEGYTF. CDR3 DNA sequence: TGTGCCAGTAGTATAGCAGGGGCTGAAGGCTACACCTTC.

V gene TRBV7-9 combines with J gene TRBJ1-3; 11 bases agree with TRBD1. V trimming: 10 bases; J trimming: 0 bases; junction bases outside the gene matches: 11. The germline gives CDR1 SEHNR, CDR2 FQNEAQ (reference sequence). The CDR3 is 17 residues long. The CDR3 region is CATSDRGRWGSGNTIYF. The CDR3 nucleotides are TGTGCCACCTCGGACAGGGGGCGATGGGGCTCTGGAAACACCATATATTTT.

The chain has TRBV30 and TRBJ2-7, with D possibly being TRBD2 (5 bases). Germline lookup yields CDR1 GTSNPN and CDR2 SVGIG (reference sequence). The CDR3 loop spans 14 amino acids. The V and J ends lost 6 bases and 0 bases respectively, with 15 bases between them. Written as DNA, the CDR3 is TGTGCCTGTTTAGAAGACTACCCCTCCTACGAGCAGTACTTC. This gives the protein CACLEDYPSYEQYF.

V and J are TRBV7-9 and TRBJ2-7; TRBD2 might be the D (6 bases). This CDR3 has 14 residues. Germline V gene lookup returns CDR1 SEHNR and CDR2 FQNEAQ (reference sequence). V was cut by 11 bases and J by 1 base, with 18 bases left in between. In nucleotides, the CDR3 is TGTGCCCTTCACACGGGAGCAGCTTCCTACGAGCAGTACTTC. It encodes CALHTGAASYEQYF.

The chain couples TRBV4-2 to TRBJ2-1, with 14 bases matching TRBD2. Trimming cost V 4 bases and J 7 bases; bases outside gene matches: 6. Germline CDR1 LGHNA, CDR2 YNFKEQ. The CDR3 loop spans 16 amino acids. The CDR3 loop reads CASSLKGLAGENEQFF. Written as DNA, the CDR3 is TGTGCCAGCAGCCTCAAGGGACTAGCGGGGGAGAATGAGCAGTTCTTC.

The V call is TRBV6-6, the J call TRBJ1-2; no clear D. The ends were cut back, 8 bases at V and 3 bases at J, with 7 bases in the middle. Looked up from germline, CDR1 is MNHNY and CDR2 is SVGAGI (reference sequence). The CDR3 runs to 11 residues. Here the CDR3 reads CASEDHYGYTF. The CDR3 bases are TGTGCCAGCGAGGATCACTATGGCTACACCTTC.

This sequence joins TRBV19 and TRBJ1-1; D is perhaps TRBD1 (5 bases). V lost 4 bases to trimming and J lost 6 bases, with 9 bases between them. The CDR3 totals 12 residues. Germline-derived CDR1 and CDR2 are LNHDA and SQIVND (reference sequence). CDR3 amino acids: CASSTQGSEAFF. The CDR3 region has the DNA TGTGCCAGTAGTACTCAGGGTTCTGAAGCTTTCTTT.

The chain is built from TRBV9 and TRBJ2-5; D remains ambiguous. CDR1 is SGDLS and CDR2 is YYNGEE in the germline V gene. This CDR3 region has 13 residues. The V gene lost 0 bases and the J gene lost 5 bases, with 8 bases spanning the gap. The CDR3 region has the DNA TGTGCCAGCAGCGTAGCGGGTTCGGAGACCCAGTACTTC. This translates into CASSVAGSETQYF.

The J gene is TRBJ1-4, the V gene TRBV5-4; 9 bases agree with TRBD1. CDR3 length: 14 residues. Germline lookup yields CDR1 SGHNT and CDR2 YYREEE (reference sequence). The trim removed 3 bases at V and 7 bases at J, leaving 4 bases unmatched. CDR3 sequence (DNA): TGTGCCAGCAGCTCGACAGGGGGTGGTGAAAAACTGTTTTTT. Translated: CASSSTGGGEKLFF.